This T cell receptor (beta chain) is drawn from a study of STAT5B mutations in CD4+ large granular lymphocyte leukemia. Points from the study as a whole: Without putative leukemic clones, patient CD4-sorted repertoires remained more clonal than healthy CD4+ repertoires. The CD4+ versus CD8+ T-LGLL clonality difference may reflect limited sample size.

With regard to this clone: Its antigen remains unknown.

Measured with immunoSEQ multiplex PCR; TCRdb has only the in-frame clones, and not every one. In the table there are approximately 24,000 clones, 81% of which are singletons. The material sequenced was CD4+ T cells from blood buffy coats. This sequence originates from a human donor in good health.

DNA of the CDR3: TGTGCCAGCACCCCCAGGGATGGGTACGGGGAGCTGTTTTTT. As protein: CASTPRDGYGELFF. The chain combines TRBV6-1 with TRBJ2-2; possible D gene TRBD1, 5 bases. The ends were cut back, 7 bases at V and 7 bases at J, with 16 bases in the middle. The CDR3 consists of 14 residues. Germline-derived CDR1 and CDR2 are MNHNS and SASEGT.